This TCR beta chain was retrieved from a study of blood T cell repertoires in COVID-19. Study at large: Some COVID-19 samples were acute and others convalescent; all came from the United States, Italy and Spain. The cDNA or gDNA used as material had been derived from T cells, B-cell-depleted T cells, or PBMCs.

Study processing details: Reference gene primer amplification gave estimated nucleated cell counts. Using immunoSEQ multiplex PCR, the repertoire was profiled, and TCRdb retains in-frame clones only, with some absent. Clone size and the V and J calls come from that table; the DNA yielded D and trimming. The table includes around 30,000 clones, about 82% detected once. Trimming shortened V by 7 bases and J by 6 bases, and 14 bases separated the two germline ends. The CDR3 totals 13 residues. CDR1 is SGHRS, CDR2 YFSETQ, per germline. Sequencing was carried out using peripheral blood. The chain has TRBV5-1 and TRBJ1-5; D not resolved. This sequence was found in a man aged 60 to 75 with active COVID-19. The CDR3 coding sequence is TGCGCCAGCGCGGGGTCCCCAGGTCAGCCCCAGCATTTT. Amino acids: CASAGSPGQPQHF.